The present TCR beta chain was sequenced within a study of shared T cell receptors in the human thymus. Assay: immunoSEQ multiplex PCR; the TCRdb copy retains only in-frame clones and omits some. In the table there are under 700,000 clones, about 80% of which are singletons. Trimming shortened V by 0 bases and J by 5 bases, and 10 bases separated the two germline ends. The CDR3 has 15 amino acids. The germline V gene has CDR1 LGHNT and CDR2 FRNRAP. A further study also used this sample, focusing on human thymus T cells.

This TCR was sampled from a boy younger than two with a congenital heart defect. The rearrangement joins TRBV12-5 to TRBJ2-2; the D gene is possibly TRBD2 (5 bases). Sequencing was performed on thymocytes. The CDR3 sequence: CASGLVPRETGELFF. The CDR3, as DNA: TGTGCTAGTGGTTTGGTACCACGGGAAACCGGGGAGCTGTTTTTT.